This T cell receptor (beta chain) stems from a study of blood T cell repertoires in COVID-19. Study-level information: COVID-19 samples collected from the United States, Italy and Spain covered acute and convalescent phases. Nucleic acid was either cDNA or gDNA, and it came from T cells, B-cell-depleted T cells, or PBMCs.

The data were produced by immunoSEQ multiplex PCR, yet TCRdb's version contains in-frame clones alone and is incomplete. The data hold about 39,000 clones, with more than 85% observed a single time. V was pared by 5 bases and J by 3 bases, with 10 bases between. Germline CDR1 and CDR2: MNHEY and SVGAGI. The CDR3 runs to 13 residues. This clonotype was obtained from a man aged 50 or older with active COVID-19. The sample consisted of peripheral blood. V usage is TRBV6-5 and J usage is TRBJ1-1; D possibly corresponds to TRBD1 (5 bases). CDR3 sequence: CASSPSGYTEAFF. The CDR3 coding sequence is TGTGCCAGCAGTCCTTCAGGGTACACTGAAGCTTTCTTT.